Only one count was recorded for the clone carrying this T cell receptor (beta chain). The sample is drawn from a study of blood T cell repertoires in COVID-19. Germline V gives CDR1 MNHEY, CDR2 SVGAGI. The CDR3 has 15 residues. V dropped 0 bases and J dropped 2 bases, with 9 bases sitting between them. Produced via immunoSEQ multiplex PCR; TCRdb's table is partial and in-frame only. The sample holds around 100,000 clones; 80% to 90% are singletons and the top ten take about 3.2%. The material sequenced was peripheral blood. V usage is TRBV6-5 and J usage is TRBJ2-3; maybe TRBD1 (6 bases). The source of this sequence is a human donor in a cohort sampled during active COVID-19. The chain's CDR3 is CASSYSGGNTDTQYF. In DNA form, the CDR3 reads TGTGCCAGCAGTTACTCTGGGGGCAACACAGATACGCAGTATTTT.